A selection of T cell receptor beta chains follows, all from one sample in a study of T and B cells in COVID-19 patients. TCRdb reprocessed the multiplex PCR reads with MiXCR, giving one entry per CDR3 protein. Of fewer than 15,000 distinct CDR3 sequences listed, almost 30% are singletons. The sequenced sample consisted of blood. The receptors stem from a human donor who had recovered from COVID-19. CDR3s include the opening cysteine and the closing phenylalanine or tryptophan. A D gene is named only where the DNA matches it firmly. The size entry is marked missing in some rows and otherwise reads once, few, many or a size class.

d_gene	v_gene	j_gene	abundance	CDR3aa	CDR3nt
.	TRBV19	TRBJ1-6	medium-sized	CASREQGRNSPLHF	TGTGCCAGTAGGGAGCAGGGTAGGAATTCACCCCTCCACTTT
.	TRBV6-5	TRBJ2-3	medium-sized	CASSPFWGTSTDTQYF	TGTGCCAGCAGTCCATTCTGGGGAACTAGCACAGATACGCAGTATTTT
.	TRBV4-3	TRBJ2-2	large	CASSQDAGPDSLFDTRELFF	TGCGCCAGCAGCCAAGATGCGGGGCCAGATAGCCTTTTTGACACCCGGGAGCTGTTTTTT
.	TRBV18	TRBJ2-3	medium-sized	CASSPQGGDTDTQYF	TGTGCCAGCTCACCACAAGGAGGGGATACAGATACGCAGTATTTT
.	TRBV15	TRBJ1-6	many	CATSRDRGRGGMSYNSPLHF	TGTGCCACCAGCAGAGATCGTGGGCGAGGGGGAATGTCCTATAATTCACCCCTCCACTTT
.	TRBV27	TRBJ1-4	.	CASSRATNEKLFF	TGTGCCAGCAGCCGGGCAACTAATGAAAAACTGTTTTTT
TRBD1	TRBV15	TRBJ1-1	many	CATSPRQGNTEAFF	TGTGCCACCAGCCCGCGACAGGGAAACACTGAAGCTTTCTTT
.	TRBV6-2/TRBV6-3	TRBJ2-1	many	CASSLLGRGAGYEQFF	TGTGCCAGCAGCTTACTCGGCAGGGGCGCAGGCTATGAGCAGTTCTTC
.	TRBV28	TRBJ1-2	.	CASSSGVYGYTF	TGTGCCAGCAGCTCGGGGGTCTATGGCTACACCTTC
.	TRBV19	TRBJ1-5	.	CASTGGGRPQHF	TGTGCCAGTACGGGGGGCGGGAGGCCCCAGCATTTT
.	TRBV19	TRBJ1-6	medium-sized	CASSMRNSPLHF	TGTGCCAGTAGTATGCGTAATTCACCCCTCCACTTT
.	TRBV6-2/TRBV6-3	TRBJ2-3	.	CASTWGETQYF	TGTGCCAGCACCTGGGGAGAAACGCAGTATTTT
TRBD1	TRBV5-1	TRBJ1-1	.	CASSGGQGRADTEAFF	TGCGCCAGCAGCGGAGGACAGGGGAGAGCGGACACTGAAGCTTTCTTT
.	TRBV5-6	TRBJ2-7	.	CASSLYAGTYEQYF	TGTGCCAGCAGCTTGTACGCGGGGACTTACGAGCAGTACTTC
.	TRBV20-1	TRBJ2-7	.	CSAPLEPRYEQYF	TGCAGTGCCCCTCTCGAACCCCGCTACGAGCAGTACTTC
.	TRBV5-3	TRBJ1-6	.	CARSSQGQEYNSPLHF	TGTGCCAGAAGCTCCCAGGGGCAAGAGTATAATTCACCCCTCCACTTT
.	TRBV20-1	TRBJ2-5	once	CSARHPRGGETQYF	TGCAGTGCTAGACACCCCAGGGGAGGGGAGACCCAGTACTTC
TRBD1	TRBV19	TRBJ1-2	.	CASSKNRGNYGYTF	TGTGCCAGTAGTAAAAACAGGGGTAACTATGGCTACACCTTC
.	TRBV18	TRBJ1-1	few	CASSPGLNTEAFF	TGTGCCAGCTCACCAGGGCTGAACACTGAAGCTTTCTTT
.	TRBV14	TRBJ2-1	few	CASSRLSGEAYEQFF	TGTGCCAGCAGCCGGCTGTCGGGAGAAGCATATGAGCAGTTCTTC
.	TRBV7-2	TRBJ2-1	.	CASSLDGQNYNEQFF	TGTGCCAGCAGCTTAGATGGACAGAACTACAATGAGCAGTTCTTC
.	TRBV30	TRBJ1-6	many	CAWSAGDLNSPLHF	TGTGCCTGGAGTGCGGGAGACCTTAATTCACCCCTCCACTTT
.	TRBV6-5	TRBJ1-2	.	CASSTQGPDGYTF	TGTGCCAGCAGCACGCAGGGGCCGGATGGCTACACCTTC
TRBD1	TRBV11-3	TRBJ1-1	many	CASSLEVGGQGSTEAFF	TGTGCCAGCAGCTTAGAGGTTGGGGGACAGGGGTCCACTGAAGCTTTCTTT
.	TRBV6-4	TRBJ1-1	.	CASSFKDTEAFF	TGTGCCAGCTCCTTCAAGGACACTGAAGCTTTCTTT
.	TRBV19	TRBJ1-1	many	CASSIRTEMNTEAFF	TGTGCCAGTAGTATACGGACGGAAATGAACACTGAAGCTTTCTTT
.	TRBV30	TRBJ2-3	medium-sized	CAWSASYGTQYF	TGTGCCTGGAGTGCTAGCTACGGTACGCAGTATTTT
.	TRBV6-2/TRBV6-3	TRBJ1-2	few	CASSYSLSRGGYTF	TGTGCCAGCAGTTACTCGCTCAGCAGGGGCGGCTACACCTTC
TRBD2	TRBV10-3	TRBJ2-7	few	CAISESSGGSYEQYF	TGTGCCATCAGTGAGTCTTCGGGAGGATCCTACGAGCAGTACTTC
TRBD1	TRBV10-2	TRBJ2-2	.	CASKAGGNGALFF	TGCGCCAGCAAGGCAGGGGGCAACGGGGCGCTGTTTTTT
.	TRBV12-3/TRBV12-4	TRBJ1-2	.	CASSLTGAINYTF	TGTGCCAGCAGTTTAACTGGGGCGATTAACTACACCTTC
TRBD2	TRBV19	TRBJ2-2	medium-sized	CASKGTSGTNTGELFF	TGTGCCAGTAAGGGGACTAGCGGGACGAACACCGGGGAGCTGTTTTTT
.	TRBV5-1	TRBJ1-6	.	CASSLSLVSGRFSYSPLHF	TGCGCCAGCAGCTTGTCGTTAGTGTCTGGGCGCTTCTCCTATTCACCCCTCCACTTT
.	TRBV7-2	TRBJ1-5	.	CASSTQGNQPQHF	TGTGCCAGCAGCACCCAGGGGAATCAGCCCCAGCATTTT
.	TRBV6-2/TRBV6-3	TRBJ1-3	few	CATLRGPGGNTIYF	TGTGCCACCCTACGCGGGCCGGGGGGAAACACCATATATTTT
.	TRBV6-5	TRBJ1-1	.	CASSREPWDTEAFF	TGTGCCAGCAGCCGGGAGCCCTGGGACACTGAAGCTTTCTTT
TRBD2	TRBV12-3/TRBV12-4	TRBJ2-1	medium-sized	CASIGLTETSGSNDEQFF	TGTGCCAGCATCGGTCTCACCGAGACTAGCGGGAGTAACGATGAGCAGTTCTTC
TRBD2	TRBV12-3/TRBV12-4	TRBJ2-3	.	CASGSGNTDTQYF	TGTGCCAGCGGTAGCGGGAACACAGATACGCAGTATTTT
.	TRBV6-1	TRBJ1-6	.	CASNRANNSPLHF	TGTGCCAGCAACAGGGCTAATAATTCACCCCTCCACTTT
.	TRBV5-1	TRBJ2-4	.	CASSPRQASGAKNIQYF	TGTGCCAGCAGCCCCCGTCAGGCATCCGGGGCCAAAAACATTCAGTACTTC
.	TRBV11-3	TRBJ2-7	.	CASSPTGQSYEQYF	TGTGCCAGCAGCCCCACCGGGCAGTCCTACGAGCAGTACTTC
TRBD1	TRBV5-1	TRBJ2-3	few	CASSLDGRGRADTQYF	TGCGCCAGCAGCTTGGATGGCAGGGGGCGTGCAGATACGCAGTATTTT
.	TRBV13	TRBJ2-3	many	CASSLAPAATDTQYF	TGTGCCAGCAGCTTAGCCCCAGCGGCCACAGATACGCAGTATTTT
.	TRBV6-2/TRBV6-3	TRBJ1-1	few	CASSYNVGVWMNTEAFF	TGTGCCAGCAGTTATAATGTAGGAGTCTGGATGAACACTGAAGCTTTCTTT
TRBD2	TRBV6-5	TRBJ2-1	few	CASKGLAGGTPTYNEQFF	TGTGCCAGCAAGGGACTAGCGGGAGGCACACCTACCTACAATGAGCAGTTCTTC
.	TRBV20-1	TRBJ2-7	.	CSAPGRTYEQYF	TGCAGTGCCCCCGGCAGGACCTACGAGCAGTACTTC